This TCR beta chain emerged from a study of blood T cells in healthy people across ages. Study context: There was about one barcoded beta molecule captured by template switching per two T cells.

In germline, CDR1 is DFQATT, CDR2 SNEGSKA (reference sequence). V shed 0 bases and J shed 1 base, with 9 bases lying between them. The CDR3 covers 14 residues. The use of a sample-barcoded 5' primer and a J-beta primer mix characterized a second PCR of roughly 7 to 11 cycles. With 12 random nucleotides, a template-switch adaptor tagged each individual cDNA molecule. TCRdb ran MiXCR on the 5' RACE reads and lists one entry per CDR3 protein. The data show about 570,000 distinct CDR3 sequences, 25% to 30% seen once. In the case of this clonotype: What it binds is unknown.

Study outcomes and limitations: Observed TCR beta diversity per million T cells went down as age went up. This fall followed a roughly linear course with age. There was no known CMV status for donors, so expanded clonotype changes were possibly confounded.

The chain carries TRBV20-1 and TRBJ1-1; D possibly corresponds to TRBD1 (5 bases). This receptor was obtained from a woman between 65 and 79 years old in good health. Sequenced sample: blood. Here the CDR3 DNA reads TGCAGTGCTAGAGATTCAGGGACGAACACTGAAGCTTTCTTT. This sequence encodes CSARDSGTNTEAFF.